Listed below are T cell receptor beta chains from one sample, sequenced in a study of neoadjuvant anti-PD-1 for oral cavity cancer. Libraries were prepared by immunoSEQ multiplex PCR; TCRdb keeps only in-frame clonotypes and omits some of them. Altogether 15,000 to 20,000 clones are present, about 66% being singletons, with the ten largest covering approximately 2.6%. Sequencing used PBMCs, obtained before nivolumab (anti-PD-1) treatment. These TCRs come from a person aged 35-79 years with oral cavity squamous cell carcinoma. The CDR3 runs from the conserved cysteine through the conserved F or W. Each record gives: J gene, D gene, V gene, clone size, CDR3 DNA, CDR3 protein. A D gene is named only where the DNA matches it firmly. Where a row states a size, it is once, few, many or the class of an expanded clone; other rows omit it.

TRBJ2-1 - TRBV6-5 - TGTGCCAGCAGTTACAGAGGGCCTAAGAATAGTGAGCAGTTCTTC CASSYRGPKNSEQFF
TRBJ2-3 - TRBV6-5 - TGTGCCAGCTGGGGGGATTCGGATACGCAGTATTTT CASWGDSDTQYF
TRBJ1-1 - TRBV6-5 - TGTGCCAGCGGGGACGTTCAGAACACTGAAGCTTTCTTT CASGDVQNTEAFF
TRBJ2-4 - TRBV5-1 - TGCGCCAGCAGCGCCGACAGGGCCAAAAACATTCAGTACTTC CASSADRAKNIQYF
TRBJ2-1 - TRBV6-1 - TGTGCCAGCAGTGGAGTTCCGTACAATGAGCAGTTCTTC CASSGVPYNEQFF
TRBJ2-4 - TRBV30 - TGTGCCTGGAGTGTCCGGGACTCCCTAGGAGCCAAAAACATTCAGTACTTC CAWSVRDSLGAKNIQYF
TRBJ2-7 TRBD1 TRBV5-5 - TGTGCCAGCAGCTTGGGACAGGGGGTGATCTCCTACGAGCAGTACTTC CASSLGQGVISYEQYF
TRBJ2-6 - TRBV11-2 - TGTGCCAGCAGCTTAGTTTTAGGGGCCAACGTCCTGACTTTC CASSLVLGANVLTF
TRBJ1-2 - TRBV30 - TGTGCCTGGCGGCAGGACCCGGGTGGCTACACCTTC CAWRQDPGGYTF
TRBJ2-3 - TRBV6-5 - TGTGCCAGCAGTTACTCTAACACAGATACGCAGTATTTT CASSYSNTDTQYF
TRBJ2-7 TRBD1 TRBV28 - TGTGCCAGCAGTCCCTACGGACAGGGGGCCGGATACGAGCAGTACTTC CASSPYGQGAGYEQYF
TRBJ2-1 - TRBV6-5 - TGTGCCAGCAGTCCCTCAGAGGATGAGCAGTTCTTC CASSPSEDEQFF
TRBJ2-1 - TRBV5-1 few TGCGCCAGCAGCTTCTCCTTAAACAATGAGCAGTTCTTC CASSFSLNNEQFF
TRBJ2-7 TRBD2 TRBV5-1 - TGCGCCAGCAGCTTGAGCGGGGGGTCCTACGAGCAGTACTTC CASSLSGGSYEQYF
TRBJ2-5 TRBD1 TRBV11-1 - TGTGCCAGCAGCCGGGACAGTATACAAGAGACCCAGTACTTC CASSRDSIQETQYF
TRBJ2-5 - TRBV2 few TGTGCCAGCACCCCTAGCCCCCAAGAGACCCAGTACTTC CASTPSPQETQYF
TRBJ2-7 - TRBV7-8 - TGTGCCAGCAGCGGGCCCGGGGGCGAGCAGTACTTC CASSGPGGEQYF
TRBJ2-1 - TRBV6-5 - TGTGCCAGCAGTTACTCGAAGGGAGGACTTGACAATGAGCAGTTCTTC CASSYSKGGLDNEQFF
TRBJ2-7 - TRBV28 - TGTGCCAGCACCCAACCCCCTTACGAGCAGTACTTC CASTQPPYEQYF
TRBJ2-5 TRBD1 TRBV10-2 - TGCGCCAGCAGTGAGCCCAGGACAGGGGTGGCAGAGACCCAGTACTTC CASSEPRTGVAETQYF
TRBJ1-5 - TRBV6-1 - TGTGCCAGCACTTTAGTGGTAAATCAGCCCCAGCATTTT CASTLVVNQPQHF
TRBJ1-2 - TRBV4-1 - TGCGCCAGCAGCCAAGATCGCCCAGGGAGCTCCTATGGCTACACCTTC CASSQDRPGSSYGYTF
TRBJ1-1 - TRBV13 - TGTGCCAGCAGCTTAGTCAGGGATTCTGAAGCTTTCTTT CASSLVRDSEAFF
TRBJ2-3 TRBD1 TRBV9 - TGTGCCAGCAGCGCCCCTGGGACAGGGCGCACAGATACGCAGTATTTT CASSAPGTGRTDTQYF
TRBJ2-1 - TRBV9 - TGTGCCAGCAGCGTAGGGGGCGGGACGTCCTACAATGAGCAGTTCTTC CASSVGGGTSYNEQFF
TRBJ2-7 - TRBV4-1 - TGCGCCAGCAGCCAAGGGGTGGCAGTCTCCTACGAGCAGTACTTC CASSQGVAVSYEQYF
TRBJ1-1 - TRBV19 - TGTGCCAGTAGTATTATAGTGAACACTGAAGCTTTCTTT CASSIIVNTEAFF
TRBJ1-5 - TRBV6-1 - TGTGCCAGCAGTGAACTTGCGGGACCGAGCAATCAGCCCCAGCATTTT CASSELAGPSNQPQHF
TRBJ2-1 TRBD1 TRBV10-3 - TGTGCCATCAGCCAGAGACAGGGGCCCTACAATGAGCAGTTCTTC CAISQRQGPYNEQFF
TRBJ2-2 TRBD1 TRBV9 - TGTGCCAGCAGCGTAGGACAGGGGCCAAAGGGAGCCGGGGAGCTGTTTTTT CASSVGQGPKGAGELFF
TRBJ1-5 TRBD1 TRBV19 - TGTGCCAGTCTCCCTTCCGGGACAGGCGTAAATCAGCCCCAGCATTTT CASLPSGTGVNQPQHF